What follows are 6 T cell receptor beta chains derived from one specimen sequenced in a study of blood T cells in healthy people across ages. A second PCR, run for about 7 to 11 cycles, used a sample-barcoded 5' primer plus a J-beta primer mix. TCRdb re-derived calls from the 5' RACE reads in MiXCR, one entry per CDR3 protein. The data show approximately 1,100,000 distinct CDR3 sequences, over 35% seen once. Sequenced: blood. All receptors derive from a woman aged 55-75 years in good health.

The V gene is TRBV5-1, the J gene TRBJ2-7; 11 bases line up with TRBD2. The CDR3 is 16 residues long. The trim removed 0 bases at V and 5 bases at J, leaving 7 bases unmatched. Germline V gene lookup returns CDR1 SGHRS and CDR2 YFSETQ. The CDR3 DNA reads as TGCGCCAGCAGCTTGGCTTCTAGCGGGGGGCGGAACGAGCAGTACTTC. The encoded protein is CASSLASSGGRNEQYF. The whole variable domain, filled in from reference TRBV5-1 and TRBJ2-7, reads KAGVTQTPRYLIKTRGQQVTLSCSPISGHRSVSWYQQTPGQGLQFLFEYFSETQRNKGNFPGRFSGRQFSNSRSEMNVSTLELGDSALYLCASSLASSGGRNEQYFGPGTRLTVT.

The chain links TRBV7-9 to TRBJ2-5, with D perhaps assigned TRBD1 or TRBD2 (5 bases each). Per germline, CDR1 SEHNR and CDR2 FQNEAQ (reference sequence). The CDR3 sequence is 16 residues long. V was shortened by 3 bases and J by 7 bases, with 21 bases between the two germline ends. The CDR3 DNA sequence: TGTGCCAGCAGCTTGGCCCAGGGACCAACTGGTGGGACCCAGTACTTC. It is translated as CASSLAQGPTGGTQYF.

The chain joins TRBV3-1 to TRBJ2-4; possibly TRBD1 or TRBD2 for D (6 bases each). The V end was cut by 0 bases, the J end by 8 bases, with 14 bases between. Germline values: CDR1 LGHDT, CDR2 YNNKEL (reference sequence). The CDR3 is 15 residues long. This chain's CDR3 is CASSQEWERGDIQYF. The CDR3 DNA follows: TGTGCCAGCAGCCAAGAGTGGGAGAGGGGGGACATTCAGTACTTC.

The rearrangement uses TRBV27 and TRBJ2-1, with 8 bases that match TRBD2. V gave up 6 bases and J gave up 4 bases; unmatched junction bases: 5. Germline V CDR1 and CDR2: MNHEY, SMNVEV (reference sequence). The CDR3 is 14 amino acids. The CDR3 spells CASSGTSVYNEQFF. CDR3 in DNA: TGTGCCAGCAGCGGGACTAGTGTTTACAATGAGCAGTTCTTC.

Here the CDR3 reads CASGPRQGYLISGANVLTF. CDR3 sequence (DNA): TGTGCCAGCGGCCCCCGACAGGGATACTTGATCTCTGGGGCCAACGTCCTGACTTTC. The V and J genes are TRBV7-2 and TRBJ2-6; 7 nucleotides agree with TRBD1. The V gene's germline CDR1 is SGHTA and CDR2 FQGNSA. V dropped 8 bases and J dropped 0; count of bases not matched to a gene: 16. This CDR3 has 19 residues.

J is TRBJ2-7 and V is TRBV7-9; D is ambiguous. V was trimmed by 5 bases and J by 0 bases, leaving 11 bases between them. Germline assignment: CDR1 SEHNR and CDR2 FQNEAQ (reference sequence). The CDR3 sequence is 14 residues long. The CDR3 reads CASSPQRSSYEQYF. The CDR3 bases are TGTGCCAGCAGCCCACAGCGATCCTCCTACGAGCAGTACTTC.